This TCR beta chain was obtained from a study of blood T cell repertoires in COVID-19. The wider study: Sites across the United States, Italy and Spain contributed samples from acute and convalescent COVID-19. The analysed material was cDNA or gDNA that came from T cells, B-cell-depleted T cells, or PBMCs.

Seattle enrolled patients during active infection and tracked them longitudinally. The CDR3 sequence is 15 residues long. CDR1 is SNHLY and CDR2 is FYNNEI in the germline V gene. The ends lost 6 bases at V and 1 base at J; junction bases unmatched: 0. Original data processing: It was from reference gene primer amplification that nucleated cell counts were estimated. Measured with immunoSEQ multiplex PCR; TCRdb has only the in-frame clones, and not every one. V, J and clone size are taken as reported in that table, and D and trimming were inferred from the DNA itself. Of some 290,000 clones in the sample, roughly 86% were seen once.

This TCR was recovered from a woman in her 30s with COVID-19, enrolled during active disease. The material sequenced was peripheral blood. The chain links TRBV2 to TRBJ2-2; 12 bases align to TRBD2. The CDR3 sequence is CASRTSGRNTGELFF. CDR3 nucleotides: TGTGCCAGCAGGACTAGCGGGAGGAACACCGGGGAGCTGTTTTTT. Variable domain in full (rest from reference TRBV2 and TRBJ2-2): EPEVTQTPSHQVTQMGQEVILRCVPISNHLYFYWYRQILGQKVEFLVSFYNNEISEKSEIFDDQFSVERPDGSNFTLKIRSTKLEDSAMYFCASRTSGRNTGELFFGEGSRLTVL.